The entry below gives a single T cell receptor beta chain sequence along with its context. This record belongs to a study of blood T cell repertoires in COVID-19. Overall study context: Sites in the United States, Italy and Spain provided acute and convalescent COVID-19 samples.

The ends were cut back, 8 bases at V and 0 bases at J, with 11 bases in the middle. The CDR3 totals 15 residues. From germline, CDR1 is MDHEN and CDR2 SYDVKM. The method was immunoSEQ multiplex PCR; TCRdb's version includes in-frame clones alone and lacks a portion of them. The sample contains 250,000 to 350,000 clones, around 87% of which appear only once. The receptor comes from a woman in her forties or fifties who had recovered from COVID-19. This chain connects TRBV28 to TRBJ2-6; weak D call: TRBD1 (6 bases). The sequencing input was peripheral blood. The CDR3 sequence is CASAYRVSGANVLTF. CDR3 in DNA: TGTGCCAGCGCGTACAGGGTCTCTGGGGCCAACGTCCTGACTTTC.